This TCR beta chain was documented in a study of cytomegalovirus exposure and HLA in healthy donors. In the study overall: Prior work identified around 100 million unique TCR beta sequences in some 200 million T cells. General observations from the study: A previous analysis found most TCR beta V segments productive roughly 87% or roughly 30% of the time. Listed as cytomegalovirus-associated were 150 to 200 TCR beta chains. TCR association rates varied by HLA locus in a later analysis, with DRB1 highest and HLA-C lowest.

This PCR relied on a set of 60 Vbeta primers and 13 Jbeta primers. Some clones are missing from TCRdb's copy, which holds only in-frame ones; the method was immunoSEQ multiplex PCR. The profile shows roughly 170,000 clones, around 84% of them singletons. With respect to this clone: The antigen is not known.

V shed 0 bases and J 4 bases; nucleotides not matched to a gene: 6. Germline lookup yields CDR1 SGHRS and CDR2 YFSETQ. The CDR3 is made up of 15 amino acids. Input material: PBMCs. The rearrangement joins TRBV5-1 to TRBJ1-1, with TRBD1 matching over 7 bases. The sequence was obtained from a girl aged 2-10 years in good health and CMV-seropositive. The CDR3 DNA follows: TGCGCCAGCAGCTTGGTAGGCAGGGGGGCCACTGAAGCTTTCTTT. Its protein is CASSLVGRGATEAFF.